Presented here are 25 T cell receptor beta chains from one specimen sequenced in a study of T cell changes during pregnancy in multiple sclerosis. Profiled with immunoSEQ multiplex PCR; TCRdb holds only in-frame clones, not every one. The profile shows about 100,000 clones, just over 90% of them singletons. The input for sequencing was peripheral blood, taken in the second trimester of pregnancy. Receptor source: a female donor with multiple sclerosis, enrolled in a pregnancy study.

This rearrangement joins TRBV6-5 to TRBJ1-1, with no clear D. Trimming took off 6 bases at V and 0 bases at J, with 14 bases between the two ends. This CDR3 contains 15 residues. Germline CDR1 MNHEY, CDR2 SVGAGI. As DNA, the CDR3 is TGTGCCAGCAGATTGGCCCTGCTTATGAACACTGAAGCTTTCTTT. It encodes CASRLALLMNTEAFF.

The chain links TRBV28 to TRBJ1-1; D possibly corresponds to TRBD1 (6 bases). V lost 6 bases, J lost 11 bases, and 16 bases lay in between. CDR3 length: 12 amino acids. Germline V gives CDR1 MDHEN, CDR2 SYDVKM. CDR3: CASSRGRGEAFF. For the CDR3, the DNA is TGTGCCAGCAGCCGAGGGAGGGGGGAGGCTTTCTTT.

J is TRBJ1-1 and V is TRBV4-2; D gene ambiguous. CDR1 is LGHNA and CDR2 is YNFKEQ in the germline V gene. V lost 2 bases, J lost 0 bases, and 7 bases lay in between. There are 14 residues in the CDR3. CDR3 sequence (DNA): TGTGCCAGCAGCCAAACAAGATTGAACACTGAAGCTTTCTTT. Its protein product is CASSQTRLNTEAFF.

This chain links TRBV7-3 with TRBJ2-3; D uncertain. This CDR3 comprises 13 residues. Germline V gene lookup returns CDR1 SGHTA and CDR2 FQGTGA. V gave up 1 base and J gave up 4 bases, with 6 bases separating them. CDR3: CASSLSRPDTQYF. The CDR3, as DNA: TGTGCCAGCAGCTTAAGTCGTCCAGATACGCAGTATTTT.

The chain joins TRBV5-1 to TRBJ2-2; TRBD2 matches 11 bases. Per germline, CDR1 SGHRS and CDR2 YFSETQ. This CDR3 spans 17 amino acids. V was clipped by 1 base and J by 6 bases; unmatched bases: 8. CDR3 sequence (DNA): TGCGCCAGCAGCTTGAGACTAGCGGGACGAGTACCCGGGGAGCTGTTTTTT. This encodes CASSLRLAGRVPGELFF.

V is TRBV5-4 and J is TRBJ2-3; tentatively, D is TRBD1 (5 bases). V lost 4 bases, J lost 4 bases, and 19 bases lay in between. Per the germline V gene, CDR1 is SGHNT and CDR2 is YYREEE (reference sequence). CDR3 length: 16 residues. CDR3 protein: CASSTPVGVWADTQYF. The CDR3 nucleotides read TGTGCCAGCAGCACGCCGGTAGGGGTATGGGCAGATACGCAGTATTTT.

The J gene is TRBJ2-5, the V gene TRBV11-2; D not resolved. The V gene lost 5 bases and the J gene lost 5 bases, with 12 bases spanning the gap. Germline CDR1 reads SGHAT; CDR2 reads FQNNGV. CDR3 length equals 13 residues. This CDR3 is CASSLLGSETQYF. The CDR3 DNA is TGTGCCAGCAGCCTCCTAGGATCCGAGACCCAGTACTTC.

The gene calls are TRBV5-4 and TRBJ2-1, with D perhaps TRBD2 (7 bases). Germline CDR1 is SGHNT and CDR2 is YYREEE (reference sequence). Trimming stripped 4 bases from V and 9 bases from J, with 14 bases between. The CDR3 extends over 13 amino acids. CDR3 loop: CASSPNREGEQFF. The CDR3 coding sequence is TGTGCCAGCAGCCCCAACAGGGAGGGTGAGCAGTTCTTC.

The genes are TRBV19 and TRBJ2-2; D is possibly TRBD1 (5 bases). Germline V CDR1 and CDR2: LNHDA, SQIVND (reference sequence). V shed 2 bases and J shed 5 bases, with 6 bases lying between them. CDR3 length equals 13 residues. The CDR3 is CASSIRQTGELFF. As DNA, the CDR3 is TGTGCCAGTAGTATACGACAGACCGGGGAGCTGTTTTTT.

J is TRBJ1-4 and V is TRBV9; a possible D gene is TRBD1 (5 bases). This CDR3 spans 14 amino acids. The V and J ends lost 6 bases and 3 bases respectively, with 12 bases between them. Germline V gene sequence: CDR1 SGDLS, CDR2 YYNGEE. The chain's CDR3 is CASTAGLANEKLFF. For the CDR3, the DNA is TGTGCCAGCACCGCGGGACTGGCTAATGAAAAACTGTTTTTT.

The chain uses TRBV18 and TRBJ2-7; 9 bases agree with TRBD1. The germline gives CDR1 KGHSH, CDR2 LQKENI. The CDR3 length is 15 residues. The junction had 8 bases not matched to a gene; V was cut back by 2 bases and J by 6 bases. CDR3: CASSPKQGAGSEQYF. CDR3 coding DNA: TGTGCCAGCTCACCAAAACAGGGGGCGGGTAGCGAGCAGTACTTC.

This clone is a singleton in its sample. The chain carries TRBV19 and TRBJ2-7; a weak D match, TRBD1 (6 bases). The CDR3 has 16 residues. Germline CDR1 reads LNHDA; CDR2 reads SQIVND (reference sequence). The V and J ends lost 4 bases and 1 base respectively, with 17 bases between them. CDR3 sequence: CASSNPKQGGSYEQYF. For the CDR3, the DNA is TGTGCCAGTAGTAACCCCAAACAGGGTGGGTCCTACGAGCAGTACTTC.

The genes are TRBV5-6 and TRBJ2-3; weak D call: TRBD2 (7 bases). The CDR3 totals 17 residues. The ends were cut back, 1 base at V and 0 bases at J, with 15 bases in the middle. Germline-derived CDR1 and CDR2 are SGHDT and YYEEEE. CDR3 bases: TGTGCCAGCAGCTTGTTAAGGGGGGACTATAGCACAGATACGCAGTATTTT. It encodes CASSLLRGDYSTDTQYF.

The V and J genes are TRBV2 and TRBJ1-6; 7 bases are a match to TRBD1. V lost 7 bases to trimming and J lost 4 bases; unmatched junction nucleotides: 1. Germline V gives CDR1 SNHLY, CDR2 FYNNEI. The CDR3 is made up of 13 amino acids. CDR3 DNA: TGTGCCAGCACAGGGGGATATAATTCACCCCTCCACTTT. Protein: CASTGGYNSPLHF.

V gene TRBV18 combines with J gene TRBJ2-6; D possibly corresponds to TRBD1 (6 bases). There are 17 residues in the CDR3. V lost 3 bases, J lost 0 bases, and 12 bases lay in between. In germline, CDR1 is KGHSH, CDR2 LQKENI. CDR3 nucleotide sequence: TGTGCCAGCTCACCGGGGGCTCCAAGCTCTGGGGCCAACGTCCTGACTTTC. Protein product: CASSPGAPSSGANVLTF.

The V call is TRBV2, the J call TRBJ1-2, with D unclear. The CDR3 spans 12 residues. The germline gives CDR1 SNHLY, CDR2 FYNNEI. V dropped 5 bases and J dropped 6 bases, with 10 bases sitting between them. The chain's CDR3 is CASSLRQDGYTF. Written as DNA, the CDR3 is TGTGCCAGCAGTCTTAGACAAGATGGCTACACCTTC.

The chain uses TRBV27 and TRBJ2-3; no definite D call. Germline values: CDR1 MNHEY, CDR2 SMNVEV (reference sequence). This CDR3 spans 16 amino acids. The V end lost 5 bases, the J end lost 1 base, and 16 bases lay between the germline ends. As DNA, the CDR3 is TGTGCCAGCAGTATAACCTCCCTTTTAGGCACAGATACGCAGTATTTT. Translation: CASSITSLLGTDTQYF.

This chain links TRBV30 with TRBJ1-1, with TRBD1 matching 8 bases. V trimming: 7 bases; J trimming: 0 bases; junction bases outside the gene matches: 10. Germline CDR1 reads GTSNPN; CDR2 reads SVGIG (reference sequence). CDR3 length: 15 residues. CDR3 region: CALGPGGFMNTEAFF. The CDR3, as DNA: TGTGCCTTGGGTCCAGGGGGCTTCATGAACACTGAAGCTTTCTTT.

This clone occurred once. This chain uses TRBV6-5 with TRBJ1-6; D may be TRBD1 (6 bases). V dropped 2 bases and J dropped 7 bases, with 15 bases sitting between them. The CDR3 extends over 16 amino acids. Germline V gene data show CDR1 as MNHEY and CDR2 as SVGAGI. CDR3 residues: CASSYRPGQGNSPLHF. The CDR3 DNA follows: TGTGCCAGCAGTTACCGCCCGGGCCAGGGGAATTCACCCCTCCACTTT.

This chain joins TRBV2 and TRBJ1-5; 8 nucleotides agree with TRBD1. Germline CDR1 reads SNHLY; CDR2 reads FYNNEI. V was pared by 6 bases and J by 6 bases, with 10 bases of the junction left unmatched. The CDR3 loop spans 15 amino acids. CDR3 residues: CASRSGTGVSQPQHF. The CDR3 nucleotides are TGTGCCAGCAGGTCCGGGACAGGAGTTTCTCAGCCCCAGCATTTT.

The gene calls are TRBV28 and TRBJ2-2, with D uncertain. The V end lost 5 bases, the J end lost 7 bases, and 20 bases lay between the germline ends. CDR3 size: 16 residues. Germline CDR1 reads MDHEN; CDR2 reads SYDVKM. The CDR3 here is CASSPPNRLRLGELFF. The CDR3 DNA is TGTGCCAGCAGTCCCCCGAATCGGCTGCGACTCGGGGAGCTGTTTTTT.

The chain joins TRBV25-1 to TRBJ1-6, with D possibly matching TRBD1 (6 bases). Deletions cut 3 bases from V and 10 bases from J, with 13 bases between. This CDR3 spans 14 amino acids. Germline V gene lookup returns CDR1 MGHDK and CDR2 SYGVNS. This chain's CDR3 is CASSERTGHSPLHF. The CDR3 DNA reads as TGTGCCAGCAGTGAGCGCACAGGGCACTCACCCCTCCACTTT.

The DNA for the CDR3 is TGTGCCAGCAGCACGGGACTAGGGAGCACAGATACGCAGTATTTT. Its translation is CASSTGLGSTDTQYF. The V gene is TRBV7-7, the J gene TRBJ2-3; 8 bases line up with TRBD2. V lost 5 bases to trimming and J lost 0 bases; unmatched junction nucleotides: 4. The germline gives CDR1 SSHAT, CDR2 FNYEAQ (reference sequence). There are 15 residues in the CDR3.

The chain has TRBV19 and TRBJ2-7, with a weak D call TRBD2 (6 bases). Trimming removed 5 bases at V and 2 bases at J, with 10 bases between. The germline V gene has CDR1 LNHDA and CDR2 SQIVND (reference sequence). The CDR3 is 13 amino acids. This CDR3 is CASSWGRTYEQYF. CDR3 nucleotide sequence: TGTGCCAGTAGTTGGGGGAGGACCTACGAGCAGTACTTC.

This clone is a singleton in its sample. The CDR3: CASSQGVQGDYGYTF. CDR3 sequence (DNA): TGCGCCAGCAGCCAAGGGGTGCAGGGCGACTATGGCTACACCTTC. This rearrangement joins TRBV4-1 to TRBJ1-2; D may be TRBD1 (5 bases). Germline loops: CDR1 MGHRA, CDR2 YSYEKL. Deletions cut 1 base from V and 3 bases from J, with 12 bases between. This CDR3 has 15 amino acids.